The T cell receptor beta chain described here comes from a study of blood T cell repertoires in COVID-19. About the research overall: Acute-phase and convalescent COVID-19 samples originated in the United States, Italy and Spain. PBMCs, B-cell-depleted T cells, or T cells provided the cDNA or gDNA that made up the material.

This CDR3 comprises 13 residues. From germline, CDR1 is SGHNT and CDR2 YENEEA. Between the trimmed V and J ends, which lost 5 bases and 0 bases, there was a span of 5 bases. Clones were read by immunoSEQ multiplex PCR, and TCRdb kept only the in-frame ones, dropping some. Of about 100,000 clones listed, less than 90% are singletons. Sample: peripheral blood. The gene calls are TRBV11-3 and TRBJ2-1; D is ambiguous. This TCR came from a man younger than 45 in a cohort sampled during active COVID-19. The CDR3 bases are TGTGCCAGCAGCGCCAGCTCCTACAATGAGCAGTTCTTC. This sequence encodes CASSASSYNEQFF.